This T cell receptor (beta chain) was observed in a study of T cell clones after liver transplantation (dated by TCRdb to about 2019). Some background on the complete study: The samples were obtained from ITN030ST, a randomized trial that attempted immunosuppression withdrawal within 2 years after liver transplantation. Donor-reactive T cell clones were identified using TCRbeta sequencing after a pre-transplant mixed lymphocyte reaction and were then followed in post-transplant blood. Third party-reactive TCRbeta sequences were also identified from pre-transplant MLRs to serve as an antigen-independent comparator for donor-reactive sequences. Of the eight recipients, three were HCV-positive, while the remaining recipients had been transplanted for non-autoimmune, non-viral indications. Until randomization at 12-24 months post-transplant, subjects were given standard immunosuppression, with no induction therapy. Tolerance was defined as complete withdrawal of immunosuppression for at least one year without a rise in liver enzymes beyond twice the upper limit of normal. Blood samples were collected pre-transplant, then pre-randomization ahead of withdrawal, and finally post-randomization once withdrawal had either been completed or failed. The study cohort included 8 liver transplant recipients, of whom 3 were classified as tolerant and 5 as non-tolerant. Results the study describes overall, beyond this receptor: After accounting for repertoire turnover, donor-reactive detection was significantly reduced in 7 of 8 subjects for CD4 and 8 of 8 for CD8. Because no allograft tissue specimens were available, donor-reactive T cells may have migrated into the graft instead of being deleted. The conclusions were considered preliminary, being limited by small, heterogeneous patient numbers and non-standardized post-transplant time points. In 5 of 8 subjects, circulating donor-reactive CD4 TCRbeta sequences decreased significantly after transplant, regardless of tolerance or HCV status. The decline in donor-reactive sequences exceeded the decline in third party-reactive sequences, suggesting partial antigen-specific deletion that was unrelated to withdrawal success. Low numbers of available donor cells limited the measurable donor-reactive repertoire in two subjects.

The CDR3 goes from the cysteine to the phenylalanine over 16 residues. Just the 48-base CDR3 DNA is kept, in frame starting at base 1. In the germline V gene, CDR1 corresponds to ENHRY and CDR2 to SYGVKD. Clipping removes 0 bases from V and 4 bases from J, with 4 as the unmatched junction base count. High-throughput TCRbeta CDR3 sequencing of frozen genomic DNA was performed by immunoSEQ, including PCR amplification, mapping, bias correction and internal controls. The authors processed their data as follows. Only productive rearrangements were retained, with each unique TCRbeta sequence defined by its CDR3 nucleotide sequence together with its V and J gene. For a sequence to be called donor-reactive, it needed a frequency of at least 0.01% and at least 5-fold expansion in CFSE-low cells compared with unstimulated pre-transplant cells. Per-subject minimum frequency thresholds, based on the lowest-template unstimulated sample, ensured at least 90% detection power. Jensen-Shannon divergence between the top 1000 TCRbeta sequences after and before transplant was used to measure repertoire turnover. Changes in detection of donor-reactive sequences were tested with two-sided Fisher's exact tests. TCRdb retrieved this table from immuneACCESS and kept in-frame rearrangements only. Not all clones are present; in checked studies, unresolved V genes account for under half, and no reason is known for the remainder. V and J calls and clone size follow that table, whereas D and trimming were derived from the DNA. The sample table shows 75,000 to 100,000 clones, and about 82% are seen once. The ten largest clones capture 0.45% to 0.6% of the sample.

Unstimulated PBMCs, after thawing, were stained for CD3, CD4 and CD8 and then FACS-sorted into CD3+CD4+ and CD3+CD8+ populations. Each of the 8 studied subjects was randomized to immunosuppression withdrawal. Genomic DNA was isolated with the Qiagen DNeasy Blood and Tissue Kit. Notes on this clone: The target of this receptor is not known. Base-call qualities are not available, and no considerably larger clone is one nucleotide away.

This sequence was found in a human patient who received a liver transplant. Some T cells may have been brought in with the graft after a transplant. The sample consisted of CD4+ T cells from blood, taken roughly 3.5 years after liver transplant. The rearrangement joined TRBV10-3 to TRBJ2-3; 10 central bases correspond to TRBD2. The nucleotide sequence reads as follows: TGTGCCATCAGTGAGTCGGTAGCGGGAGGACCAGATACGCAGTATTTT. Translated, this is CAISESVAGGPDTQYF.